A single sample gave rise to the 32 T cell receptor beta chains below, sequenced in a study of T cells after yellow fever vaccination. One entry per CDR3 protein results from TCRdb running MiXCR on the 5' RACE reads. The table records 120,000 to 150,000 distinct CDR3 sequences, less than 9.5% of them present only once. This specimen was CD4+ T cells sorted from PBMCs, taken 5 days after the yellow fever booster vaccination. The origin of the receptors is a man aged 30-40 years who received the YFV17D yellow fever vaccine.

Many counts were recorded for this clonotype. DNA for the CDR3: TGTGCCAGCAGCACCCTCTCTCCGAACACTGAAGCTTTCTTT. This encodes CASSTLSPNTEAFF. The genes are TRBV3-1 and TRBJ1-1, with unresolved D. The V gene lost 5 bases and the J gene lost 1 base, with 11 bases spanning the gap. Germline values: CDR1 LGHDT, CDR2 YNNKEL (reference sequence). The CDR3 is made up of 14 amino acids.

Only a few counts were recorded for this clonotype. This chain connects TRBV12-3 or TRBV12-4 to TRBJ2-7; TRBD1 might be the D (6 bases). The CDR3 length is 14 residues. Trimming shortened V by 5 bases and J by 4 bases, and 15 bases separated the two germline ends. The CDR3 sequence: CASSLGGDLYEQYF. In DNA form, the CDR3 reads TGTGCCAGCAGTCTAGGGGGAGACCTATACGAGCAGTACTTC.

Many counts were recorded for this clonotype. CDR3: CASSTISSGANVLTF. The CDR3 DNA reads TGTGCCAGTAGCACCATAAGCTCTGGGGCCAACGTCCTGACTTTC. V gene TRBV19 combines with J gene TRBJ2-6, with D uncertain. The CDR3 contains 15 residues. Germline CDR1 is LNHDA and CDR2 is SQIVND (reference sequence). V dropped 6 bases and J dropped 0 bases, with 9 bases sitting between them.

V and J are TRBV2 and TRBJ2-5; no definite D call. Germline CDR1 and CDR2: SNHLY and FYNNEI. Deletions cut 6 bases from V and 5 bases from J, with 10 bases between. The CDR3 is 12 residues long. The CDR3 DNA sequence: TGTGCCAGCAGCGGGTATGGGGAGACCCAGTACTTC. Residues: CASSGYGETQYF.

This clonotype came up a few times. This rearrangement joins TRBV5-6 to TRBJ2-3; no clear D. The CDR3 spans 13 residues. CDR1 SGHDT and CDR2 YYEEEE come from the germline V gene. Trimming cost V 4 bases and J 6 bases, with 12 bases left between them. Here the CDR3 reads CASSTDPKDTQYF. Written as DNA, the CDR3 is TGTGCCAGCAGCACCGACCCGAAGGATACGCAGTATTTT.

This clonotype was recorded many times. The chain recombines TRBV7-2 with TRBJ2-7; tentative D call: TRBD2 (5 bases). CDR3 size: 13 residues. Germline V gene sequence: CDR1 SGHTA, CDR2 FQGNSA. The V end was cut by 4 bases, the J end by 3 bases, with 10 bases between. The CDR3 DNA reads TGTGCCAGCAGCTCAAACCGGGGCTACGAGCAGTACTTC. Its translation: CASSSNRGYEQYF.

At least ten counts were recorded for this clonotype. The chain carries TRBV29-1 and TRBJ2-3, with D unclear. Per germline, CDR1 SQVTM and CDR2 ANQGSEA. The CDR3 runs to 13 residues. V lost 5 bases and J lost 1, with 10 bases in between. The CDR3, as DNA: TGCAGCGTTACTCCTAGGGGCACAGATACGCAGTATTTT. It is translated as CSVTPRGTDTQYF.

This clonotype was seen many times. V and J are TRBV18 and TRBJ2-5, with 9 positions matching TRBD2. CDR1 is KGHSH and CDR2 is LQKENI in the germline V gene. The CDR3 has 16 amino acids. Trimming at V came to 2 bases and at J to 3 bases, leaving 7 bases not matched to a gene. CDR3 in amino acids: CASSPVYASGKETQYF. The CDR3 nucleotides read TGTGCCAGCTCACCAGTTTATGCTAGCGGGAAAGAGACCCAGTACTTC.

This clonotype was counted at least ten times. The chain combines TRBV7-2 with TRBJ1-5; D gene unclear. Per the germline V gene, CDR1 is SGHTA and CDR2 is FQGNSA. This CDR3 is built from 15 residues. Deletions cut 1 base from V and 6 bases from J, with 13 bases between. The chain's CDR3 is CASSLVGGPSQPQHF. The CDR3 coding sequence is TGTGCCAGCAGCTTAGTTGGAGGGCCGAGTCAGCCCCAGCATTTT.

At least ten counts were recorded for this clonotype. The chain is built from TRBV3-1 and TRBJ2-6; no clear D gene. Germline V CDR1 and CDR2: LGHDT, YNNKEL (reference sequence). The V end was cut by 4 bases, the J end by 1 base, with 8 bases between. The CDR3 spans 15 residues. Written as DNA, the CDR3 is TGTGCCAGCAGCCCCCCCTTATCTGGGGCCAACGTCCTGACTTTC. Protein sequence: CASSPPLSGANVLTF.

This clonotype occurred many times. The chain links TRBV29-1 to TRBJ2-1, with a weak D call TRBD2 (6 bases). Germline-derived CDR1 and CDR2 are SQVTM and ANQGSEA. This CDR3 contains 11 residues. Trimming removed 7 bases at V and 7 bases at J, with 11 bases between. The CDR3 DNA sequence: TGCAGCGATAGCGGAGGAAATGAGCAGTTCTTC. Amino acid sequence: CSDSGGNEQFF.

This clonotype has only a few counts. The chain combines TRBV4-3 with TRBJ2-6; D possibly uses TRBD1 or TRBD2 (5 bases each). Germline values: CDR1 LGHNA, CDR2 YSLEER. V dropped 3 bases and J dropped 1 base, with 10 bases sitting between them. This CDR3 contains 16 residues. The CDR3 DNA reads as TGCGCCAGCAGCCATCAGAGGGGTTCTGGGGCCAACGTCCTGACTTTC. As protein: CASSHQRGSGANVLTF.

This clonotype was picked up many times. J is TRBJ2-3 and V is TRBV28; D is possibly TRBD2 (5 bases). Per germline, CDR1 MDHEN and CDR2 SYDVKM. Trimming removed 3 bases at V and 3 bases at J, with 13 bases between. This CDR3 spans 15 amino acids. The CDR3 DNA reads as TGTGCCAGCAGTTTGGGTGTGGGGAGAACAGATACGCAGTATTTT. It specifies CASSLGVGRTDTQYF.

Many counts were recorded for this clonotype. The chain couples TRBV7-2 to TRBJ2-7; unclear D gene. V dropped 1 base and J dropped 0 bases, with 7 bases sitting between them. This CDR3 has 14 amino acids. In germline, CDR1 is SGHTA, CDR2 FQGNSA. The CDR3 DNA follows: TGTGCCAGCAGCTTAGTATCGAACTCCTACGAGCAGTACTTC. This translates into CASSLVSNSYEQYF. Drawing the rest from reference TRBV7-2 and TRBJ2-7, the complete variable domain is GAGVSQSPSNKVTEKGKDVELRCDPISGHTALYWYRQSLGQGLEFLIYFQGNSAPDKSGLPSDRFSAERTGGSVSTLTIQRTQQEDSAVYLCASSLVSNSYEQYFGPGTRLTVT.

This clonotype was recorded at least ten times. The V and J genes are TRBV10-2 and TRBJ1-6, with D possibly being TRBD1 (6 bases). This CDR3 is built from 13 residues. Germline lookup yields CDR1 WSHSY and CDR2 SAAADI. V dropped 7 bases and J dropped 9 bases, with 13 bases sitting between them. The CDR3 DNA is TGCGCCAGCACGTACAGGGTTGGTTCACCCCTCCACTTT. Translation gives CASTYRVGSPLHF.

This clonotype was seen a handful of times. The chain joins TRBV18 to TRBJ2-3; perhaps TRBD1 as D (6 bases). This CDR3 spans 17 amino acids. Per the germline V gene, CDR1 is KGHSH and CDR2 is LQKENI. V was cut by 2 bases and J by 0 bases, with 15 bases left in between. DNA for the CDR3: TGTGCCAGCTCACCAAATGTGGGGGCCACTAGCACAGATACGCAGTATTTT. Residues: CASSPNVGATSTDTQYF.

The table lists this clonotype with many counts. The chain uses TRBV29-1 and TRBJ2-5; 8 nucleotides match TRBD1. The CDR3 spans 13 residues. After removal of 6 bases from V and 2 bases from J, the junction contained 5 bases not matched to a gene. CDR1 and CDR2 (germline): SQVTM, ANQGSEA. The CDR3 spells CSVGTGLQETQYF. The CDR3 coding sequence is TGCAGCGTGGGGACAGGTTTACAAGAGACCCAGTACTTC.

This clonotype was recorded many times. This chain links TRBV20-1 with TRBJ2-7, with 16 bases aligning to TRBD2. Germline V CDR1 and CDR2: DFQATT, SNEGSKA (reference sequence). J lost 5 bases, V lost 5 bases, and 0 bases had no gene match. This CDR3 is built from 13 residues. This chain's CDR3 is CSAGTSGRDEQYF. The CDR3 DNA reads TGCAGTGCTGGGACTAGCGGGAGGGACGAGCAGTACTTC.

This clonotype was counted at least ten times. The gene calls are TRBV5-1 and TRBJ2-1; TRBD2 matches 8 bases. CDR1 SGHRS and CDR2 YFSETQ come from the germline V gene. The trim removed 6 bases at V and 2 bases at J, leaving 7 bases unmatched. The CDR3 consists of 15 residues. CDR3 residues: CASTASGSTYNEQFF. The CDR3 DNA reads TGCGCCAGCACTGCGAGCGGGAGCACCTACAATGAGCAGTTCTTC.

This clonotype was detected ten times or more. The gene calls are TRBV29-1 and TRBJ1-2, with D perhaps TRBD1 (6 bases). V was clipped by 6 bases and J by 2 bases, with 16 bases between them. This CDR3 contains 14 residues. Germline V CDR1 and CDR2: SQVTM, ANQGSEA. CDR3 sequence: CSVPQGQRNYGYTF. For the CDR3, the DNA is TGCAGCGTCCCTCAGGGGCAACGAAACTATGGCTACACCTTC.

There are many counts of this clonotype. This chain uses TRBV30 with TRBJ2-7; D uncertain. The V end was cut by 5 bases, the J end by 4 bases, with 18 bases between. Germline V gene lookup returns CDR1 GTSNPN and CDR2 SVGIG (reference sequence). This CDR3 has 14 residues. In DNA, the CDR3 is TGTGCCTGGTTGGCGAAAACGGAACCTTACGAGCAGTACTTC. It translates to CAWLAKTEPYEQYF.

To note about this clonotype: A much larger clone sits a single nucleotide away, making a read error possible. For the CDR3, the DNA is TGCGCCTGCAGCTTTCCCTTGGACGGGGAGAATGAAAAACTGTTTTTT. Translating it yields CACSFPLDGENEKLFF. The chain carries TRBV5-1 and TRBJ1-4; the D is unclear. The germline V gene has CDR1 SGHRS and CDR2 YFSETQ. There are 16 residues in the CDR3.

This clonotype was counted many times. The CDR3 sequence is CASSLEGGWNEQFF. Here the CDR3 DNA reads TGTGCCAGCAGTTTAGAGGGAGGGTGGAATGAGCAGTTCTTC. V usage is TRBV27 and J usage is TRBJ2-1, with TRBD2 identical over 7 bases. Per germline, CDR1 MNHEY and CDR2 SMNVEV (reference sequence). Trimming at V came to 2 bases and at J to 7 bases, leaving 5 bases not matched to a gene. The CDR3 has 14 residues.

This clonotype has at least ten counts. The chain joins TRBV7-6 to TRBJ2-7; TRBD2 matches 12 bases. Germline CDR1 and CDR2: SGHVS and FNYEAQ. There are 15 residues in the CDR3. V trimming: 1 base; J trimming: 4 bases; junction bases outside the gene matches: 2. The CDR3 nucleotides are TGTGCCAGCAGCTTAGAGACTAGCGGGAGTTACGAGCAGTACTTC. This encodes CASSLETSGSYEQYF.

This clonotype was found many times. V usage is TRBV7-6 and J usage is TRBJ2-1; no definite D call. CDR1 SGHVS and CDR2 FNYEAQ come from the germline V gene. V was pared by 3 bases and J by 10 bases, with 7 bases between. The CDR3 length is 11 residues. The DNA for the CDR3 is TGTGCCAGCAGCTTTCTTGGAGAGCAGTTCTTC. Translating it yields CASSFLGEQFF.

This clonotype showed up many times. This chain links TRBV4-3 with TRBJ2-6, with TRBD2 matching 10 bases. With V trimmed by 0 bases and J by 3 bases, 8 bases remained unmatched. From germline, CDR1 is LGHNA and CDR2 YSLEER. The CDR3 runs to 19 residues. In DNA, the CDR3 is TGCGCCAGCAGCCAAGACCCCCTAGCGGGAGTTGGTGGGGCCAACGTCCTGACTTTC. Its protein is CASSQDPLAGVGGANVLTF.

This clonotype appeared many times. The chain is built from TRBV24-1 and TRBJ2-1; 11 nucleotides match TRBD2. The V segment lost 5 bases and the J segment 2 bases; nucleotides outside the gene matches: 7. CDR1 and CDR2 (germline): KGHDR, SFDVKD. The CDR3 loop spans 17 amino acids. The CDR3 DNA is TGTGCCACCAGTGTTAATAGCGGGAGGGGGGCCTACAATGAGCAGTTCTTC. Protein sequence: CATSVNSGRGAYNEQFF.

This clonotype was counted ten times or more. A junction boundary mismatches the germline segment, possibly from a read error. This rearrangement joins TRBV7-7 to TRBJ2-3; TRBD2 matches at 15 bases. Germline CDR1 reads SSHAT; CDR2 reads FNYEAQ (reference sequence). The CDR3 sequence is 16 residues long. In DNA form, the CDR3 reads TGTGCTAGCAGCCTCGGGACTAGCGGGAGGTTAGATACGCAGTATTTT. It is translated as CASSLGTSGRLDTQYF.

This clonotype was detected many times. The V gene is TRBV5-6, the J gene TRBJ2-7, with a weak D call TRBD2 (6 bases). Trimming took 4 bases from V and 12 from J, leaving 17 bases between them. The CDR3 loop spans 12 amino acids. In germline, CDR1 is SGHDT, CDR2 YYEEEE. This CDR3 reads CASSHGLSRMYF. In nucleotides, the CDR3 is TGTGCCAGCAGCCATGGACTATCTAGAATGTACTTC.

This clonotype was counted ten times or more. The chain combines TRBV19 with TRBJ2-2, with D perhaps given as TRBD1 or TRBD2 (6 bases each). Between the trimmed V and J ends, which lost 6 bases and 7 bases, there was a span of 21 bases. Per germline, CDR1 LNHDA and CDR2 SQIVND (reference sequence). This CDR3 is built from 16 residues. CDR3 DNA sequence: TGTGCCAGTAGCACACCCACAGGAGGGGGGATCGGGGAGCTGTTTTTT. Translating gives CASSTPTGGGIGELFF. Based on the CDR3 plus reference TRBV19 and TRBJ2-2, the full variable domain is DGGITQSPKYLFRKEGQNVTLSCEQNLNHDAMYWYRQDPGQGLRLIYYSQIVNDFQKGDIAEGYSVSREKKESFPLTVTSAQKNPTAFYLCASSTPTGGGIGELFFGEGSRLTVL.

This clonotype was seen many times. The gene calls are TRBV27 and TRBJ2-1; 14 nucleotides agree with TRBD2. V shed 2 bases, J shed 2 bases, and the junction held 5 bases outside the gene matches. Germline assignment: CDR1 MNHEY and CDR2 SMNVEV (reference sequence). This CDR3 comprises 18 residues. The CDR3 loop reads CASSLPGLAGVAYNEQFF. In DNA form, the CDR3 reads TGTGCCAGCAGTTTACCGGGACTAGCGGGAGTGGCCTACAATGAGCAGTTCTTC.

This clonotype was found many times. The V and J genes are TRBV7-6 and TRBJ2-1; 8 bases map to TRBD2. Germline CDR1 reads SGHVS; CDR2 reads FNYEAQ. V shed 5 bases and J 6 bases; nucleotides not matched to a gene: 6. The CDR3 sequence is 14 residues long. The CDR3: CASSPGTRRNEQFF. The CDR3 region has the DNA TGTGCCAGCAGCCCCGGGACTAGGCGCAATGAGCAGTTCTTC.